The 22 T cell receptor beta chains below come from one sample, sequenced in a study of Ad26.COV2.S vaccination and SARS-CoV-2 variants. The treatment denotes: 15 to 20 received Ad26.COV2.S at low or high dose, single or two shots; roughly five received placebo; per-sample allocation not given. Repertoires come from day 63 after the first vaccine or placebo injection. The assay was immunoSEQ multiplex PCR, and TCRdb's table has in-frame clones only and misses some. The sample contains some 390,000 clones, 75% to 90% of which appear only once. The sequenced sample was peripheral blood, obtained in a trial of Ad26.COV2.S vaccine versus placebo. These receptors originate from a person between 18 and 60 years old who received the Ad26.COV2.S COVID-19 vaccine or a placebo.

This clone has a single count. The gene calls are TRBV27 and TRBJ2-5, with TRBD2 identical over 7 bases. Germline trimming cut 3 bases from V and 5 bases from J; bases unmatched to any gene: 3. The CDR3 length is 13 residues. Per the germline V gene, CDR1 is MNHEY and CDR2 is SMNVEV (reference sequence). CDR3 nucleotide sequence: TGTGCCAGCAGTTTTGGGGGAGGGGAGACCCAGTACTTC. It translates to CASSFGGGETQYF.

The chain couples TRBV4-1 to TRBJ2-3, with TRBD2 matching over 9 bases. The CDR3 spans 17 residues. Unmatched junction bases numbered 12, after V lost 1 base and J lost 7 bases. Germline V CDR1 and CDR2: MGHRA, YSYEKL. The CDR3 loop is CASSQGLADLNLHTQYF. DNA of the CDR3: TGCGCCAGCAGCCAAGGACTAGCGGACCTTAATCTGCATACGCAGTATTTT.

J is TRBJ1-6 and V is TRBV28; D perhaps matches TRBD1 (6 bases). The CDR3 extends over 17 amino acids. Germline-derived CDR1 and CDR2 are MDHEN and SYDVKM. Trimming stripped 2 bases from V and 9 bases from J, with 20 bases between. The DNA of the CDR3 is TGTGCCAGCAGTTTAATGGGGGCAGGGGCGATGGGTTCACCCCTCCACTTT. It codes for CASSLMGAGAMGSPLHF. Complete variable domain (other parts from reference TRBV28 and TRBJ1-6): DVKVTQSSRYLVKRTGEKVFLECVQDMDHENMFWYRQDPGLGLRLIYFSYDVKMKEKGDIPEGYSVSREKKERFSLILESASTNQTSMYLCASSLMGAGAMGSPLHFGNGTRLTVT.

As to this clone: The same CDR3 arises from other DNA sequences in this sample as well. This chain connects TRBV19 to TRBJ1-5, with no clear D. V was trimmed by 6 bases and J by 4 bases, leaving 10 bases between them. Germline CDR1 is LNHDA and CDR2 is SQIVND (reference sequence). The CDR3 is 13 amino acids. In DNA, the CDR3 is TGTGCCAGTAGAGACCGGGGTAATCAGCCCCAGCATTTT. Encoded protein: CASRDRGNQPQHF.

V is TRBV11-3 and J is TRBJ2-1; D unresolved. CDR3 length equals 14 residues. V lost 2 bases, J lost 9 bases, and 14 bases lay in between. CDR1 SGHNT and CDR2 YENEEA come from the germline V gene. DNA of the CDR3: TGTGCCAGCAGCTTACAAGGGATTCTCGGTGAGCAGTTCTTC. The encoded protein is CASSLQGILGEQFF.

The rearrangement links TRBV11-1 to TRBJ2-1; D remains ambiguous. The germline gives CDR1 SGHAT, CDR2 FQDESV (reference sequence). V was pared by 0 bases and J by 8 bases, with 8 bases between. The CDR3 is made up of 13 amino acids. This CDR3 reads CASSLAPGDEQFF. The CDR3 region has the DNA TGTGCCAGCAGCTTAGCCCCGGGCGATGAGCAGTTCTTC.

The CDR3 DNA sequence: TGTGCCAGCTCACCAGGGACAGGGGAGAGGGGCGAGCAGTACTTC. Protein: CASSPGTGERGEQYF. The chain has TRBV18 and TRBJ2-7; 10 bases match TRBD1. There are 15 residues in the CDR3. V was clipped by 2 bases and J by 6 bases; unmatched bases: 7. Looked up from germline, CDR1 is KGHSH and CDR2 is LQKENI.

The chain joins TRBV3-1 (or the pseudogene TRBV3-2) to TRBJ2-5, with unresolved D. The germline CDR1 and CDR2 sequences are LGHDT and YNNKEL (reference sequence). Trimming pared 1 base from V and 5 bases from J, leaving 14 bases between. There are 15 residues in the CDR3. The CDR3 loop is CASSQARVPRETQYF. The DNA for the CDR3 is TGTGCCAGCAGCCAAGCCCGGGTCCCGAGGGAGACCCAGTACTTC.

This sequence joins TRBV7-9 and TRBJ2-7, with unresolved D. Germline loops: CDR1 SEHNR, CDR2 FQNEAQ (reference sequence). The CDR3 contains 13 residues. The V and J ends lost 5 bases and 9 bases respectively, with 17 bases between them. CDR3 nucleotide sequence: TGTGCCAGCAGCAGTTTCAGGATAAACAGGCAGTACTTC. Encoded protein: CASSSFRINRQYF.

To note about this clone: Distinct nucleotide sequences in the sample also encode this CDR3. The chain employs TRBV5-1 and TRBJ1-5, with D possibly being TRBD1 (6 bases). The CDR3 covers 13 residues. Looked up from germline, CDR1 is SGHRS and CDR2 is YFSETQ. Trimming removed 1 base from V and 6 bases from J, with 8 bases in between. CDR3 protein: CASSLTGFQPQHF. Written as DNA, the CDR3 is TGCGCCAGCAGCTTGACAGGGTTTCAGCCCCAGCATTTT.

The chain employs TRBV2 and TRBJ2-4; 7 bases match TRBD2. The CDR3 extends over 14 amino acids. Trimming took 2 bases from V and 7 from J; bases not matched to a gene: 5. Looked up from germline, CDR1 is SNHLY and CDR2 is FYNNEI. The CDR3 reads CASSETAGANIQYF. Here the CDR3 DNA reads TGTGCCAGCAGTGAAACGGCGGGAGCCAACATTCAGTACTTC.

The CDR3 sequence: CAIRKGLRLGTGELFF. The CDR3 coding sequence is TGTGCCATCAGGAAGGGACTTCGCCTGGGGACCGGGGAGCTGTTTTTT. The chain recombines TRBV10-3 with TRBJ2-2; D is perhaps TRBD2 (6 bases). The CDR3 is 16 residues long. The ends were cut back, 6 bases at V and 5 bases at J, with 19 bases in the middle. CDR1 is ENHRY, CDR2 SYGVKD, per germline.

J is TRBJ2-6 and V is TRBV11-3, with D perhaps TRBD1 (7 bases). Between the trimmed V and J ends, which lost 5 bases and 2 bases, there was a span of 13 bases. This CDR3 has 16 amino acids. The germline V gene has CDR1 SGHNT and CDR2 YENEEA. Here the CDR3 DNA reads TGTGCCAGCAGCAACCCCAGGGGGGCTGGGGCCAACGTCCTGACTTTC. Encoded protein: CASSNPRGAGANVLTF.

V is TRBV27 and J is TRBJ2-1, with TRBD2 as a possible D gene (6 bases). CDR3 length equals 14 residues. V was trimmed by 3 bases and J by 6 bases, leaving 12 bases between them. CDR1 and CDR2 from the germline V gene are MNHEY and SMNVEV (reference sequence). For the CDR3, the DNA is TGTGCCAGCAGTTTCGTGGCAGCGGGCAATGAGCAGTTCTTC. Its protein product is CASSFVAAGNEQFF.

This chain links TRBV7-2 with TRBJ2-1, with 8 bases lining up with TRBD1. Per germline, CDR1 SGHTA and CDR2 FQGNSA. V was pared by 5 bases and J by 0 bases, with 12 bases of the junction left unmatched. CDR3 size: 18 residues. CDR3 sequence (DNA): TGTGCCAGCAGCCAGCCTATCTCAGGGGGCATCTCCTACAATGAGCAGTTCTTC. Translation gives CASSQPISGGISYNEQFF.

As DNA, the CDR3 is TGTGCCAGCAGCTTTGATGGAGGGGGGAATTCACCCCTCCACTTT. Its translation is CASSFDGGGNSPLHF. This rearrangement joins TRBV13 to TRBJ1-6, with TRBD1 as a possible D gene (6 bases). Germline V CDR1 and CDR2: PRHDT, FYEKMQ (reference sequence). The CDR3 totals 15 residues. Trimming left V 3 bases short and J 7 bases short, with 13 bases between. The full variable domain, in which reference TRBV13 and TRBJ1-6 provide the parts outside the CDR3, is AAGVIQSPRHLIKEKRETATLKCYPIPRHDTVYWYQQGPGQDPQFLISFYEKMQSDKGSIPDRFSAQQFSDYHSELNMSSLELGDSALYFCASSFDGGGNSPLHFGNGTRLTVT.

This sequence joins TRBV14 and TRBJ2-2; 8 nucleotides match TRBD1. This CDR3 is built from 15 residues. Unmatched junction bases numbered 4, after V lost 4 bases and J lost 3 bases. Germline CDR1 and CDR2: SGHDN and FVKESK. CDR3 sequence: CASSPDRGYTGELFF. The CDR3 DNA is TGTGCCAGCAGCCCCGACAGGGGCTACACCGGGGAGCTGTTTTTT.

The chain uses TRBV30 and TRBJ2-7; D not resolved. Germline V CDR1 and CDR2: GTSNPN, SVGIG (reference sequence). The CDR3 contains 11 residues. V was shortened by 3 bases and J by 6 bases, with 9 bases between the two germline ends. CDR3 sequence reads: CAWSSVGEQYF. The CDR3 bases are TGTGCCTGGAGCTCCGTCGGCGAGCAGTACTTC.

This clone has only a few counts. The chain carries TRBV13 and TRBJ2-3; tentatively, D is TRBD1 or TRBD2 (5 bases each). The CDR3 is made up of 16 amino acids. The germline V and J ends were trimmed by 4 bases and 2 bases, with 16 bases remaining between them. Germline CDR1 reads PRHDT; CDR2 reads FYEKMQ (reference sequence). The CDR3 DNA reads TGTGCCAGCAGCTCGCCTCCGGGGCCCACCACAGATACGCAGTATTTT. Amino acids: CASSSPPGPTTDTQYF.

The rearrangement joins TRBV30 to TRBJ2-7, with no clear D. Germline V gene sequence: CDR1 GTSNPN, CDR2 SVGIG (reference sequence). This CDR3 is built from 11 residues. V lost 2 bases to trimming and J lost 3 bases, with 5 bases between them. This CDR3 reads CAWSSGYEQYF. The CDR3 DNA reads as TGTGCCTGGAGTTCGGGCTACGAGCAGTACTTC.

CDR3 region: CASRPPIRYPRNEQFF. DNA for the CDR3: TGTGCCAGCAGGCCTCCGATCAGGTACCCGAGGAATGAGCAGTTCTTC. The chain uses TRBV28 and TRBJ2-1, with D uncertain. Trimming cost V 6 bases and J 7 bases, with 22 bases left between them. Germline CDR1 reads MDHEN; CDR2 reads SYDVKM. The CDR3 runs to 16 residues.

CDR3 coding DNA: TGCGCCAGCAGCCACTTGGGCAGCGGTGGTTCCTACAATGAGCAGTTCTTC. It codes for CASSHLGSGGSYNEQFF. The rearrangement joins TRBV4-1 to TRBJ2-1, with D possibly TRBD2 on 5 matching bases. This CDR3 comprises 17 residues. Germline V gene data show CDR1 as MGHRA and CDR2 as YSYEKL. Trimming shortened V by 3 bases and J by 1 base, and 16 bases separated the two germline ends.